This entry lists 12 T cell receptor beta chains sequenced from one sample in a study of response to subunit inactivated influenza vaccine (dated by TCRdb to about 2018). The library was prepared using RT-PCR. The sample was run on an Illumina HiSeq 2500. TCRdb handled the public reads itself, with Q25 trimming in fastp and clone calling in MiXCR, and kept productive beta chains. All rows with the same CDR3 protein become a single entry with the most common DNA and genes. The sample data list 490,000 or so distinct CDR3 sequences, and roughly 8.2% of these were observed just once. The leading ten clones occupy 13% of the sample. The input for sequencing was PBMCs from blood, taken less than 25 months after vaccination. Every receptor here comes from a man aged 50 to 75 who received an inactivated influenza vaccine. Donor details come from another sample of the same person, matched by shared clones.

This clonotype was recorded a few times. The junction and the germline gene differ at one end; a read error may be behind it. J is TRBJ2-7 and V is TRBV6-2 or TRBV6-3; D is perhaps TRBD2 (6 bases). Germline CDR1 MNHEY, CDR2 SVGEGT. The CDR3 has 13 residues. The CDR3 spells CASTLDGSYAQYF. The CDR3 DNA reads TGTGCCAGCACCCTGGACGGGAGCTACGCGCAGTACTTC.

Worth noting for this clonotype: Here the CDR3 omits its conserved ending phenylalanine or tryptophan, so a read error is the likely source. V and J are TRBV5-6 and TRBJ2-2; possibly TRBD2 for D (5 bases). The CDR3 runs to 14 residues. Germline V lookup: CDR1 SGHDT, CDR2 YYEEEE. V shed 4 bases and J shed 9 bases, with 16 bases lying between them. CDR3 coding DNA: TGTGCCAGCAGCCCGGGGATCCTCAGCTGGGAGCTGTTTTGT. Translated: CASSPGILSWELFC.

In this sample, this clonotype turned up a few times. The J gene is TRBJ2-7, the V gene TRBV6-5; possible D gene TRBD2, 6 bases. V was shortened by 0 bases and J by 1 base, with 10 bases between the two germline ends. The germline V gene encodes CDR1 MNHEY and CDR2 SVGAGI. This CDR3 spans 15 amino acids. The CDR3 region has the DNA TGTGCCAGCAGTTACTCGAGGAGGGGATCCTACGAGCAGTACTTC. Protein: CASSYSRRGSYEQYF.

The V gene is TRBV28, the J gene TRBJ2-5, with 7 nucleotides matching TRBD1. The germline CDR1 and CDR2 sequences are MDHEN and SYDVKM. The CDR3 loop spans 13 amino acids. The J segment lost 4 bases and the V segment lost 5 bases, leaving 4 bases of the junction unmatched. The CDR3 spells CASSLRGLETQYF. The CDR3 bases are TGTGCCAGCAGTCTAAGGGGGCTAGAGACCCAGTACTTC.

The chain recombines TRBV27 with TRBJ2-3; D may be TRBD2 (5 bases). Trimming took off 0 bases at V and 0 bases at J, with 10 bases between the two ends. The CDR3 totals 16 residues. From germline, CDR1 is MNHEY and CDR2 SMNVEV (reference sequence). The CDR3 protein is CASSLSRGFSTDTQYF. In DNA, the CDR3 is TGTGCCAGCAGTTTATCCCGGGGTTTTAGCACAGATACGCAGTATTTT.

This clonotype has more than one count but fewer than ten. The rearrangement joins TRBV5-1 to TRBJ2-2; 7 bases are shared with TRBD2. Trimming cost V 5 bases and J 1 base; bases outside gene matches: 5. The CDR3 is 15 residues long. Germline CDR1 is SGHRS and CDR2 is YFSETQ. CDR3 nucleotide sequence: TGCGCCAGCAGACCGACGGGGGGGAACACCGGGGAGCTGTTTTTT. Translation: CASRPTGGNTGELFF.

The CDR3 loop reads CASSQGNGGAETQYF. CDR3 DNA sequence: TGTGCCAGCAGCCAGGGGAACGGGGGGGCGGAGACCCAGTACTTC. The rearrangement uses TRBV4-2 and TRBJ2-5, with 8 positions matching TRBD2. Trimming cost V 3 bases and J 5 bases; bases outside gene matches: 8. The CDR3 loop spans 15 amino acids. Germline lookup yields CDR1 LGHNA and CDR2 YNFKEQ.

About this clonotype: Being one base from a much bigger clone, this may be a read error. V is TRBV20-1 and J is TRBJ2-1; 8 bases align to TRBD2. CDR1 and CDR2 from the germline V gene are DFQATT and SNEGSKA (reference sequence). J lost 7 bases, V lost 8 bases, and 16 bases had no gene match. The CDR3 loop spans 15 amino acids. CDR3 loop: CSPGPSAGGINEQFF. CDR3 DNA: TGCAGTCCAGGACCATCTGCGGGGGGTATAAATGAGCAGTTCTTC.

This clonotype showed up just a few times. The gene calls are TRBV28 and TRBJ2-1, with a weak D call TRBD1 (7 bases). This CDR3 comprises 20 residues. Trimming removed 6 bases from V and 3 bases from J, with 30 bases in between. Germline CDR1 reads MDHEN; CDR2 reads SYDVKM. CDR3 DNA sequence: TGTGCCAGCAGCGATTCCGGAGGGGGCTTAGGGCCGTGGCTCTACAATGAGCAGTTCTTC. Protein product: CASSDSGGGLGPWLYNEQFF.

CDR3 loop: CASSHPSGGGQYF. The CDR3 DNA is TGTGCCAGCAGCCATCCTAGCGGGGGTGGGCAGTACTTC. V and J are TRBV4-2 and TRBJ2-7, with 10 bases fitting TRBD2. Germline CDR1 and CDR2: LGHNA and YNFKEQ. The V and J ends lost 3 bases and 9 bases, in that order; junction bases with no gene match: 5. The CDR3 is 13 amino acids.

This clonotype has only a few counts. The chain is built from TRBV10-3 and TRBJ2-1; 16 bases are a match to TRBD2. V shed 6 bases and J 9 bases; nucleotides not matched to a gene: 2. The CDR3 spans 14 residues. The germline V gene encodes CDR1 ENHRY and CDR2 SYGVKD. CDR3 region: CAIRGTSGRGEQFF. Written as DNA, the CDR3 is TGTGCCATCAGAGGGACTAGCGGGAGGGGTGAGCAGTTCTTC.

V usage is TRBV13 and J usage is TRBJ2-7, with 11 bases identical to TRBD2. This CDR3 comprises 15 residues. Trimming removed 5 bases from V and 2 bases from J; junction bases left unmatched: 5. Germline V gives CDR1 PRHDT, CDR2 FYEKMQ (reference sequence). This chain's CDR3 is CASSQGLAVPYEQYF. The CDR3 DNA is TGTGCCAGCAGCCAGGGACTAGCGGTCCCCTACGAGCAGTACTTC.